The clone carrying this T cell receptor (beta chain) was observed a few times. Its antigen is still unknown. The sample belongs to a study of CD8 T cells in ankylosing spondylitis. Each CDR3 protein is one row after TCRdb ran MiXCR on the 5' RACE reads. The data contain under 450,000 distinct CDR3 sequences, roughly a sixth of them singletons. Losses at the gene ends were 5 bases for V and 4 bases for J; bases not matched to a gene: 11. This CDR3 is built from 16 residues. Germline CDR1 is MDHEN and CDR2 is SYDVKM. General study results and limits: The authors found the disease-linked clones to be CD8+ and relatively rare in peripheral blood. Reported data indicate significant enrichment of disease-linked clones within matched ankylosing spondylitis synovial fluid. Ankylosing spondylitis blood seemed to carry a telltale TCR beta motif made of several highly homologous variants.

The chain couples TRBV28 to TRBJ2-3, with TRBD2 identical over 8 bases. Source material: blood, either unsorted or a sorted T cell fraction (not recorded which). The TCR sequence derives from a male donor with ankylosing spondylitis. This CDR3 reads CASSPSHSGIPDTQYF. For the CDR3, the DNA is TGTGCCAGCAGTCCCTCACATAGCGGGATTCCAGATACGCAGTATTTT.